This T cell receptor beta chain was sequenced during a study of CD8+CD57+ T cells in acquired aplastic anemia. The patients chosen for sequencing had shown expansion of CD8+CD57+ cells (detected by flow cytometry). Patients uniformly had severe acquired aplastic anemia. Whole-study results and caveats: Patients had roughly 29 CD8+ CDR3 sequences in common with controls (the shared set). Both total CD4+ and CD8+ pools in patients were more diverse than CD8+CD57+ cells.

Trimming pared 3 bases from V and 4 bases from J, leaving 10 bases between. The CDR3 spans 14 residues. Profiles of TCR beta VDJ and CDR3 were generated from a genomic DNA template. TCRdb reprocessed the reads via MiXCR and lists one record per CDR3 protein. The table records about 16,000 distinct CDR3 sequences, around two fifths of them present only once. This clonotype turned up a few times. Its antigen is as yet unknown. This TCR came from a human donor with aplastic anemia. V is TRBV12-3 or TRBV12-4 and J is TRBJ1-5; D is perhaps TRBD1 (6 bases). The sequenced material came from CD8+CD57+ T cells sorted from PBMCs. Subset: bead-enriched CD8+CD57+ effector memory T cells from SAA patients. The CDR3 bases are TGTGCCAGCAGTTTGGGGGGGCCAAATCAGCCCCAGCATTTT. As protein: CASSLGGPNQPQHF.